The rows below give T cell receptor beta chains drawn from one sample of a study of T cell clusters in autoimmune cytopenias. TCRdb processed the multiplex PCR reads again and assigns one entry to each CDR3 protein, with no DNA. The record lists several thousand distinct CDR3 sequences, of which the ten most abundant hold about 28%. Sample: peripheral blood. These receptor sequences come from a human donor with an autoimmune cytopenia or autoimmune hepatitis (not recorded which). CDR3s include the opening cysteine and the closing phenylalanine or tryptophan. Clone sizes are given selectively: once, few, many, or a class where the clone is expanded.

clone size	V gene	J gene	CDR3 protein
NA	TRBV5-1	TRBJ1-2	CASSLGGARDGYTF
NA	TRBV7-9	TRBJ2-2	CASRRDTNTGELFF
NA	TRBV5-1	TRBJ2-5	CASSLKGNQETQYF
NA	TRBV19	TRBJ1-1	CASSLSDRAATEAFF
medium-sized	TRBV30	TRBJ1-2	CAWGTGDFADYGYTF
medium-sized	TRBV29-1	TRBJ2-5	CSVGGAQGETQYF
medium-sized	TRBV6-5	TRBJ2-3	CASSEVWTSGRDADTQYF
medium-sized	TRBV7-9	TRBJ1-5	CASSLTGRNQPQHF
NA	TRBV4-2	TRBJ2-7	CASSQPPGPSGRSYEQYF
NA	TRBV27	TRBJ2-1	CASSLQRQANEQFF
large	TRBV6-2/TRBV6-3	TRBJ1-5	CASSGGNQPQHF
NA	TRBV11-2	TRBJ2-1	CASSLGFRDPDEQFF
NA	TRBV20-1	TRBJ2-5	CSASPLAGPLRETQYF
medium-sized	TRBV7-2	TRBJ2-7	CASISSTGYEQYF
NA	TRBV29-1	TRBJ2-3	CSVSRAGGTDTQYF
medium-sized	TRBV7-2	TRBJ1-2	CASSLVQGENYGYTF
NA	TRBV6-1	TRBJ1-5	CASSRQGYSNQPQHF
NA	TRBV7-9	TRBJ2-5	CASSPDRGKETQYF
NA	TRBV6-6	TRBJ1-2	CASSYSDGLYGYTF
medium-sized	TRBV12-3/TRBV12-4	TRBJ1-1	CACGDRERTEAFF
medium-sized	TRBV5-1	TRBJ2-7	CASRPTAMYEQYF
medium-sized	TRBV20-1	TRBJ2-5	CSARPTGGRETQYF
medium-sized	TRBV29-1	TRBJ2-7	CSVEQDTPYEQYF
medium-sized	TRBV6-1	TRBJ1-2	CASSEGTGSRGYTF
medium-sized	TRBV7-6	TRBJ1-2	CASSAALGGYTF
medium-sized	TRBV6-1	TRBJ1-1	CASRPQGSLGTEAFF
NA	TRBV6-4	TRBJ2-3	CASPRPAGVSDTQYF
medium-sized	TRBV20-1	TRBJ1-5	CSATGGIGNQPQHF
NA	TRBV7-9	TRBJ2-3	CASRPDTGSTDTQYF
medium-sized	TRBV6-5	TRBJ2-7	CASSGGVLGSYEQYF
medium-sized	TRBV30	TRBJ2-1	CAWDAGGPWNEQFF
medium-sized	TRBV7-6	TRBJ2-3	CASSLGGVVSSDTQYF
NA	TRBV12-5	TRBJ2-1	CASGLKGNNEQFF
NA	TRBV5-1	TRBJ1-4	CASSLGTTNEKLFF
medium-sized	TRBV6-5	TRBJ1-1	CASSQDRGRTEAFF
medium-sized	TRBV12-3/TRBV12-4	TRBJ2-3	CASSLALRDRGDTQYF
NA	TRBV6-1	TRBJ2-5	CASSTLTKDRGQETQYF
medium-sized	TRBV20-1	TRBJ1-6	CSARVKGQTNSPLHF
medium-sized	TRBV6-1	TRBJ1-2	CASSTGGNYGYTF
medium-sized	TRBV29-1	TRBJ2-3	CSALPYLTTSGVGVDTQYF
medium-sized	TRBV20-1	TRBJ2-7	CSAREGTSGGSYEQYF